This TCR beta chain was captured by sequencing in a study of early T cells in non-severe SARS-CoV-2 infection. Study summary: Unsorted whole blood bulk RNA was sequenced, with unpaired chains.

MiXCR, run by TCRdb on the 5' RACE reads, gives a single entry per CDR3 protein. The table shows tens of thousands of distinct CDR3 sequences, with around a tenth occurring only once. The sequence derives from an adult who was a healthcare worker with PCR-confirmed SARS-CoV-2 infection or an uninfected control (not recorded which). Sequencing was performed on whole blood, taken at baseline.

The CDR3 nucleotides read TGTGCCAGCTCACCGCAAAAGGGCAATCAGCCCCAGCATTTT. Protein product: CASSPQKGNQPQHF. The chain couples TRBV18 to TRBJ1-5; D remains unclear. V was shortened by 3 bases and J by 2 bases, with 8 bases between the two germline ends. The CDR3 has 14 amino acids. Per germline, CDR1 KGHSH and CDR2 LQKENI. The entire variable domain, with the rest obtained from reference TRBV18 and TRBJ1-5, is as follows: NAGVMQNPRHLVRRRGQEARLRCSPMKGHSHVYWYRQLPEEGLKFMVYLQKENIIDESGMPKERFSAEFPKEGPSILRIQQVVRGDSAAYFCASSPQKGNQPQHFGDGTRLSIL.